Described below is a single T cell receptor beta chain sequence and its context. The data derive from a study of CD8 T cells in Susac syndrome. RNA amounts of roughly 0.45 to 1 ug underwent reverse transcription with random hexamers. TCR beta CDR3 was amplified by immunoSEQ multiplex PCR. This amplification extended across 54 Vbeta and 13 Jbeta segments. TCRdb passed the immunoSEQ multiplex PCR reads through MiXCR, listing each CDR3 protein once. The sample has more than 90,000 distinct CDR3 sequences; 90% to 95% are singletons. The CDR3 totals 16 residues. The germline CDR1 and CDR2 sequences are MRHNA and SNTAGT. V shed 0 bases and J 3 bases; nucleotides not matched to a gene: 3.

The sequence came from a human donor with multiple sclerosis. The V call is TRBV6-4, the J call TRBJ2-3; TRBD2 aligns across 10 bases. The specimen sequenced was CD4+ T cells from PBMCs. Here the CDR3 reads CASSDSSGGGTDTQYF. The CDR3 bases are TGTGCCAGCAGTGACTCGAGCGGGGGGGGGACAGATACGCAGTATTTT.